This T cell receptor beta chain came from a study of cytomegalovirus exposure and HLA in healthy donors. Study observations and caveats: TCR beta chains numbering more than 150 were designated cytomegalovirus-associated. Reportedly, HLA-A and HLA-B alleles of most subjects were accurately predicted from TCR beta. Within an earlier analysis, most TCR beta V segments proved productive either about 90% or about 30% of the time. Equally common other TCR beta chains were less clonally expanded than HLA-associated ones, a later analysis found.

Only one count was recorded for this clone. Antigen unknown. This CDR3 is 13 amino acids long. Germline V gives CDR1 MNHNY, CDR2 SVGAGI (reference sequence). Trimming removed 8 bases at V and 0 bases at J, with 10 bases between. Primers included in the PCR were 60 Vbeta and 13 Jbeta primers. The data were produced by immunoSEQ multiplex PCR, yet TCRdb's version contains in-frame clones alone and is incomplete. The sample lists more than 70,000 clones, about 70% occurring once. This chain uses TRBV6-6 with TRBJ1-1, with D possibly being TRBD1 (6 bases). The TCR comes from a woman in her 50s in good health and CMV-seropositive. Sequencing was done on a sample of PBMCs. CDR3 in DNA: TGTGCCAGCTTCAGGGGCGTGAACACTGAAGCTTTCTTT. Protein product: CASFRGVNTEAFF.